The rows below give T cell receptor beta chains drawn from one sample of a study of T cell clones after liver transplantation. Here immunoSEQ multiplex PCR was the method, and the copy in TCRdb shows in-frame clones only, minus some. The repertoire holds fewer than 70,000 clones, with 71% as singletons. The sample was CD4+ T cells from blood, taken before liver transplant. These receptors were collected from a human donor who received a liver transplant. Each CDR3 is given with its conserved first and last residue. D genes are given only for firm matches. Expanded clones get a size class; other rows say once, few or many, or leave the size out.

TGTGCCAGCAGGTGGCTAGCGGGGGGCGTCACAGATACGCAGTATTTT | CASRWLAGGVTDTQYF | TRBV11-2 | few | TRBD2 | TRBJ2-3
TGTGCCAGTAGTATTTACTACAGGGACCCCAGTGGCTACACCTTC | CASSIYYRDPSGYTF | TRBV19 | NA | NA | TRBJ1-2
TGTGCCAGCAGTGTACTAGCGGGGGCCTACACAGATACGCAGTATTTT | CASSVLAGAYTDTQYF | TRBV6-1 | NA | TRBD2 | TRBJ2-3
TGCGCCAGCAGCTGGGACAGGGTGGGGAACACCGGGGAGCTGTTTTTT | CASSWDRVGNTGELFF | TRBV5-1 | NA | TRBD1 | TRBJ2-2
TGTGCCAGCAGTGAGAGCACAGGGCACTATGGCTACACCTTC | CASSESTGHYGYTF | TRBV25-1 | NA | NA | TRBJ1-2
TGTGCCAGCTCACCGACCCCCGGGACAGGGAGCTCCTACGAGCAGTACTTC | CASSPTPGTGSSYEQYF | TRBV18 | NA | TRBD1 | TRBJ2-7
TGTGCCTGGAGTAGCAGGGGAATGAACACTGAAGCTTTCTTT | CAWSSRGMNTEAFF | TRBV30 | few | NA | TRBJ1-1
TGTGCCAGCAGCCGGGCGAAGGTTGGCCGGGACACGAATCAGCCCCAGCATTTT | CASSRAKVGRDTNQPQHF | TRBV4-2 | NA | NA | TRBJ1-5
TGTGCCATCAGTGCGCTGGACAGGGATAATTCACCCCTCCACTTT | CAISALDRDNSPLHF | TRBV10-3 | NA | TRBD1 | TRBJ1-6
TGTGCCAGCAGCGGCTCGGGGGAGACCCAGTACTTC | CASSGSGETQYF | TRBV7-6 | NA | NA | TRBJ2-5
TGCAGCGTTGAGGCAGGGGGCTACGAGCAGTACTTC | CSVEAGGYEQYF | TRBV29-1 | NA | TRBD1 | TRBJ2-7
TGTGCCAGCAGTGGAGGGTTAAGGAGCGAGCAGTTCTTC | CASSGGLRSEQFF | TRBV6-1 | NA | NA | TRBJ2-1
TGTGCCAGCAGTCAGCCCTTTACAGTCGAGCAGTACTTC | CASSQPFTVEQYF | TRBV2 | many | NA | TRBJ2-7
TGTGCCAGCAGTTACTCGCGGGGGGCAGATACGCAGTATTTT | CASSYSRGADTQYF | TRBV6-6 | NA | TRBD2 | TRBJ2-3
TGCGGGGGACAGGGCACCTACGAGCAGTACTTC | CGGQGTYEQYF | TRBV20-1 | few | TRBD1 | TRBJ2-7
TGTGCCAGCAGTCGTACTAGCGGGGGGACCAATGAGCAGTTCTTC | CASSRTSGGTNEQFF | TRBV2 | NA | TRBD2 | TRBJ2-1
TGTGCCAGCAGCCTAGCGGAGACAGATACGCAGTATTTT | CASSLAETDTQYF | TRBV4-2 | NA | NA | TRBJ2-3
TGCGCCAGCAGCTTGGATGGGAGTGTAAGCTATGGCTACACCTTC | CASSLDGSVSYGYTF | TRBV5-1 | NA | NA | TRBJ1-2
TGTGCCAGCAGCGTCACTAGCGGGATAAGAGAGACCCAGTACTTC | CASSVTSGIRETQYF | TRBV9 | NA | TRBD2 | TRBJ2-5
TGTGCCAGTAGTACATACAGGGGGGGGGCAGATACGCAGTATTTT | CASSTYRGGADTQYF | TRBV19 | NA | NA | TRBJ2-3
TGTGCCAGCAGGTTGACAGGGGATCTCTATGGCTACACCTTC | CASRLTGDLYGYTF | TRBV2 | few | TRBD1 | TRBJ1-2
TGTGCCAGCAGCGTTAGCGGGGGTAGGTCCTACGAGCAGTACTTC | CASSVSGGRSYEQYF | TRBV5-4 | NA | TRBD2 | TRBJ2-7
TGTGCCAGCAGCCGGGACAGGGTGGGGGCTCGTGAAGCTTTCTTT | CASSRDRVGAREAFF | TRBV5-4 | NA | TRBD1 | TRBJ1-1
TGTGCCAGCAGTCTTCTAGCGGGGGGGAGCGGGGAGCTGTTTTTT | CASSLLAGGSGELFF | TRBV2 | NA | TRBD2 | TRBJ2-2
TGTGCCAGCAGTGCTACAGTGAACACCGGGGAGCTGTTTTTT | CASSATVNTGELFF | TRBV2 | once | NA | TRBJ2-2
TGTGCCTGGAGTGCCCAGAACAGGGAAACAGCTTTCTTT | CAWSAQNRETAFF | TRBV30 | once | NA | TRBJ1-1
TGTGCCAGCTCCGGAGGACAGGGGGCTGGCTATGGCTACACCTTC | CASSGGQGAGYGYTF | TRBV18 | NA | TRBD1 | TRBJ1-2
TGCGCCAGCAGCTTGGGTACTAGCACAGATACGCAGTATTTT | CASSLGTSTDTQYF | TRBV5-1 | NA | NA | TRBJ2-3
TGTGCCAGCAGGACACTTTCTGGAAACACCATATATTTT | CASRTLSGNTIYF | TRBV28 | NA | NA | TRBJ1-3
TGTGCCAGCAGTTACCAAGGGGTTGGGGCTTTCTTT | CASSYQGVGAFF | TRBV28 | NA | NA | TRBJ1-1
TGTGCCAGCAGTCGAGCCGGGACAGGGGTCTCTGGGGCCAACGTCCTGACTTTC | CASSRAGTGVSGANVLTF | TRBV28 | NA | TRBD1 | TRBJ2-6
TGTGCCAGCAGCCCCGGACAGGGGAATTCACCCCTCCACTTT | CASSPGQGNSPLHF | TRBV5-4 | NA | TRBD1 | TRBJ1-6
TGTGCCAGCAGACGGGACAACACAGATACGCAGTATTTT | CASRRDNTDTQYF | TRBV25-1 | NA | NA | TRBJ2-3
TGTGCCAGCAGTGCCACAAACAGGGGGCTCTATAATTCACCCCTCCACTTT | CASSATNRGLYNSPLHF | TRBV2 | once | TRBD1 | TRBJ1-6
TGCGCCAGCAGCACACCGGGAGCTCAGCCCCAGCATTTT | CASSTPGAQPQHF | TRBV4-1 | NA | NA | TRBJ1-5
TGTGCCAGTACCCCGGGGTGGGGTCAGCCCCAGCATTTT | CASTPGWGQPQHF | TRBV19 | few | NA | TRBJ1-5
TGTGCCAGCCATAGAATTGGTTATGAGCAGTTCTTC | CASHRIGYEQFF | TRBV2 | NA | NA | TRBJ2-1
TGTGCCAGCAGTATTCTGACTAGCGGGGGGGCCGGTGAGCAGTTCTTC | CASSILTSGGAGEQFF | TRBV2 | NA | TRBD2 | TRBJ2-1
TGTGCCAGTAGTATATCCCCAGGGGGAATGAACACTGAAGCTTTCTTT | CASSISPGGMNTEAFF | TRBV19 | NA | TRBD1 | TRBJ1-1
TGTGCCAGCAGCCCCCGCCGAGCGGGGGGTAGCACAGATACGCAGTATTTT | CASSPRRAGGSTDTQYF | TRBV7-2 | NA | TRBD2 | TRBJ2-3
TGTGCCAGCAGCCCAAACCAGAGGCGCGGGGACTACGAGCAGTACTTC | CASSPNQRRGDYEQYF | TRBV11-2 | NA | NA | TRBJ2-7
TGTGCCAGCTCCCAAGAACAAGATACGCAGTATTTT | CASSQEQDTQYF | TRBV18 | NA | NA | TRBJ2-3
TGTGCCAGCAGTGTGGGACAGGGGCCATCTAATGAAAAACTGTTTTTT | CASSVGQGPSNEKLFF | TRBV2 | NA | TRBD1 | TRBJ1-4
TGTGCCAGCAGTGCCAGCCAGGGGGCAACCTATAATTCACCCCTCCACTTT | CASSASQGATYNSPLHF | TRBV6-1 | NA | TRBD1 | TRBJ1-6
TGTGCCAGCAGTGACCCGGGGGGCTGGGATACGCAGTATTTT | CASSDPGGWDTQYF | TRBV25-1 | NA | NA | TRBJ2-3
TGCGCCAGCAGCCACGGACAGGGGGCTAGGGGTGTGTCTTTAGCTTTCTTT | CASSHGQGARGVSLAFF | TRBV4-1 | NA | TRBD1 | TRBJ1-1
TGTGCCAGCAGCAATTACGGTACCGGGGTAGGCGCAGATACGCAGTATTTT | CASSNYGTGVGADTQYF | TRBV7-2 | NA | NA | TRBJ2-3
TGTGCCAGCAGTCGAACCGGACAGGGTGATCAGCCCCAGCATTTT | CASSRTGQGDQPQHF | TRBV6-5 | few | TRBD1 | TRBJ1-5
TGTGCCAGCAGCTCCCTAGCGGGGACCAGAAATGAGCAGTTCTTC | CASSSLAGTRNEQFF | TRBV11-3 | NA | TRBD2 | TRBJ2-1